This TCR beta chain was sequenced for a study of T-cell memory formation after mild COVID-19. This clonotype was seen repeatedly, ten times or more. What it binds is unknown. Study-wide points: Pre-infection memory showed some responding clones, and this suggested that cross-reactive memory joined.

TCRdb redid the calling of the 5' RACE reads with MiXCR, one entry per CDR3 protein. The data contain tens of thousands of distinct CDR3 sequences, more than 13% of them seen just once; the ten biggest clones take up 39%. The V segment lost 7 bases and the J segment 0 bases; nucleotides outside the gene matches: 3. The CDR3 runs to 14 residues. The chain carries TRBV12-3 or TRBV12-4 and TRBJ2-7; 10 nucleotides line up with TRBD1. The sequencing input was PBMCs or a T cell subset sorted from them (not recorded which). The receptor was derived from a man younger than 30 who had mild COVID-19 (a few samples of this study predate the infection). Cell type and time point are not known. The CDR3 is CASKTGGLSYEQYF. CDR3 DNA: TGTGCCAGCAAGACAGGGGGCCTCTCCTACGAGCAGTACTTC.